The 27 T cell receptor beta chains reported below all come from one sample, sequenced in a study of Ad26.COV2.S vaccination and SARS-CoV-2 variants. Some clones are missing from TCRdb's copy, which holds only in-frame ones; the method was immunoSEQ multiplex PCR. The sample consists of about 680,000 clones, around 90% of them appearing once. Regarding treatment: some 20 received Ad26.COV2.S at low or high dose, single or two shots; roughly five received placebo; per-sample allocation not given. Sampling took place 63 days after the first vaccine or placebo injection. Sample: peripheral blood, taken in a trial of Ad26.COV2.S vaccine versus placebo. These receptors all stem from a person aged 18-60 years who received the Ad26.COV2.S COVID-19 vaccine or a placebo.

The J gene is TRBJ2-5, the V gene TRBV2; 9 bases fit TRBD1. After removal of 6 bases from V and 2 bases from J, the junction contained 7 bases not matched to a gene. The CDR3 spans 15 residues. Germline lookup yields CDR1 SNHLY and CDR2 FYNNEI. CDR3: CASSSLGTGQETQYF. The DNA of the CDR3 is TGTGCCAGCAGCTCCCTTGGGACAGGGCAAGAGACCCAGTACTTC.

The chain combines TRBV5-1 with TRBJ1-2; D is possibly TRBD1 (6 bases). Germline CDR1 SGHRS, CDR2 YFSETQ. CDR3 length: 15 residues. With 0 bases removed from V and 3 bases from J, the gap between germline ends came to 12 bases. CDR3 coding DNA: TGCGCCAGCAGCTTGGAACAGGGTCTGGACTATGGCTACACCTTC. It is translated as CASSLEQGLDYGYTF.

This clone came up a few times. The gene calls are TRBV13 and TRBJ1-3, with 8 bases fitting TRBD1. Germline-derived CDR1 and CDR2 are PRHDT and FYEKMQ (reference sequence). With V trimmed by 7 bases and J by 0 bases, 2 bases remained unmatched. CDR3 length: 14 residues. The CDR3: CASIDRGSGNTIYF. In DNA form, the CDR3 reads TGTGCCAGCATTGACAGGGGCTCTGGAAACACCATATATTTT.

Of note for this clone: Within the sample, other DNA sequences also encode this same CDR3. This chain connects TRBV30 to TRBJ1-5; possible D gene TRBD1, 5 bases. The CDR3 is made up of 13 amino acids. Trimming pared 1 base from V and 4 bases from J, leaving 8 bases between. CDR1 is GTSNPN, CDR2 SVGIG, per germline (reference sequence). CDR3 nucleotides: TGTGCCTGGAGTGGCCAGGGTAATCAGCCCCAGCATTTT. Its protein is CAWSGQGNQPQHF.

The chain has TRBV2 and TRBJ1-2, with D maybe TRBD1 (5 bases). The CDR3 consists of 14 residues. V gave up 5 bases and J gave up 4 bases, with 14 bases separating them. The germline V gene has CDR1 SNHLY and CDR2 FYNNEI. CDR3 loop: CASSTQGEGYGYTF. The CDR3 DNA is TGTGCCAGCAGTACGCAGGGCGAGGGCTATGGCTACACCTTC.

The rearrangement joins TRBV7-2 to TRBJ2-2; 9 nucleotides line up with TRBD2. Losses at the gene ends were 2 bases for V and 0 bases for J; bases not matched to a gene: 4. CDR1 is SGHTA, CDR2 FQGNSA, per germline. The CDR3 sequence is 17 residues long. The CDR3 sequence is CASSLSGTSSNTGELFF. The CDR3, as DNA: TGTGCCAGCAGCTTATCCGGGACTAGCTCGAACACCGGGGAGCTGTTTTTT. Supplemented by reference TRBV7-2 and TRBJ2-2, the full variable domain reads GAGVSQSPSNKVTEKGKDVELRCDPISGHTALYWYRQSLGQGLEFLIYFQGNSAPDKSGLPSDRFSAERTGGSVSTLTIQRTQQEDSAVYLCASSLSGTSSNTGELFFGEGSRLTVL.

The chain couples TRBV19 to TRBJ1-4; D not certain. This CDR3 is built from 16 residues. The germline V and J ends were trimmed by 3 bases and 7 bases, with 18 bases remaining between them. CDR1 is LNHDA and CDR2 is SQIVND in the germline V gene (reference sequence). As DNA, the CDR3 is TGTGCCAGTAGTATGGAGGGCCCAGGTGTTGGTGAAAAACTGTTTTTT. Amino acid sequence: CASSMEGPGVGEKLFF.

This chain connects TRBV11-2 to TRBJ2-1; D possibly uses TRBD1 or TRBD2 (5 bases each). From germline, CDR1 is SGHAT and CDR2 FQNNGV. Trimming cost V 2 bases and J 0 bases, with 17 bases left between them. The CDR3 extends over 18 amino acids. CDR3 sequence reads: CASSLILPGPNSYNEQFF. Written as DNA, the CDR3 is TGTGCCAGCAGCTTAATTCTCCCGGGACCAAACTCCTACAATGAGCAGTTCTTC.

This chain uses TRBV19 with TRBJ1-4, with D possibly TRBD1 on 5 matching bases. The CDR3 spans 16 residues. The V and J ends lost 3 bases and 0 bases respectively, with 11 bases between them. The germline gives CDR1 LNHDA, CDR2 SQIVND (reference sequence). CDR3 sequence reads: CASSMGPMTTNEKLFF. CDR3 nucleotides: TGTGCCAGTAGTATGGGACCGATGACAACTAATGAAAAACTGTTTTTT.

CDR3 DNA sequence: TGCGCCAGCAGCTTGAAGGGGACAGGGTCTGAGCAGTTCTTC. Translated, it gives CASSLKGTGSEQFF. The rearrangement joins TRBV5-1 to TRBJ2-1, with 9 bases that match TRBD1. The CDR3 runs to 14 residues. Per germline, CDR1 SGHRS and CDR2 YFSETQ. V gave up 1 base and J gave up 9 bases; unmatched junction bases: 5.

CDR3 region: CASSTTGAGRAEAFF. CDR3 nucleotide sequence: TGTGCCAGCAGTACTACAGGGGCAGGGCGGGCTGAAGCTTTCTTT. V is TRBV6-5 and J is TRBJ1-1; 7 bases match TRBD1. This CDR3 region has 15 residues. Germline-derived CDR1 and CDR2 are MNHEY and SVGAGI. The V gene end was trimmed by 5 bases and the J gene end by 6 bases; junction bases not matched to a gene: 12.

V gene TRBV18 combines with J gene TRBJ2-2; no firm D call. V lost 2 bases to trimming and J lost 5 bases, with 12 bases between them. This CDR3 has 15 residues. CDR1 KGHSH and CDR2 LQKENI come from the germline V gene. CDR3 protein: CASSPGISRTGELFF. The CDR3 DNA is TGTGCCAGCTCACCAGGTATCTCAAGGACCGGGGAGCTGTTTTTT.

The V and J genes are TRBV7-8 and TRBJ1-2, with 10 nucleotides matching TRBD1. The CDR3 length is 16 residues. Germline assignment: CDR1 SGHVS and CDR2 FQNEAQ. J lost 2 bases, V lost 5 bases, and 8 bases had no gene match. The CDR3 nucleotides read TGTGCCAGCAGCCCATCCGGGACAGGGGCGAACTATGGCTACACCTTC. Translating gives CASSPSGTGANYGYTF.

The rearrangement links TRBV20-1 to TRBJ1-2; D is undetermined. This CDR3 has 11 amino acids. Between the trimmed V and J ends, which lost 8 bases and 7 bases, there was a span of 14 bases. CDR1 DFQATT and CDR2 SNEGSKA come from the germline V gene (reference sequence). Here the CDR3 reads CSPNVVGGYTF. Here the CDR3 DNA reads TGCAGTCCCAACGTCGTAGGTGGCTACACCTTC.

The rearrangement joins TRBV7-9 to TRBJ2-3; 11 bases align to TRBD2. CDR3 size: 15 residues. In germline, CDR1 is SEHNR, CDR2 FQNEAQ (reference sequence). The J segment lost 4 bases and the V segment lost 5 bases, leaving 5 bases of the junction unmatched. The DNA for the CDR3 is TGTGCCAGCAGCCAGGGACTAGCGGCACCAGATACGCAGTATTTT. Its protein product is CASSQGLAAPDTQYF.

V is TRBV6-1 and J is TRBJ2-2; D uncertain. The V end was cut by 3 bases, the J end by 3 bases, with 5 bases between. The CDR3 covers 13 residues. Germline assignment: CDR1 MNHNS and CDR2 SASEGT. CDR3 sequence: CASSDRYTGELFF. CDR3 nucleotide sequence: TGTGCCAGCAGTGACCGGTACACCGGGGAGCTGTTTTTT.

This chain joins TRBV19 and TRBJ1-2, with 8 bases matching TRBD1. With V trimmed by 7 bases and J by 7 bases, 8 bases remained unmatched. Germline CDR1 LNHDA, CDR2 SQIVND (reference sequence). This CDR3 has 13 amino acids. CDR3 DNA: TGTGCCAGTATCCACTCAGGGGGCTCTGGCTACACCTTC. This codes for CASIHSGGSGYTF.

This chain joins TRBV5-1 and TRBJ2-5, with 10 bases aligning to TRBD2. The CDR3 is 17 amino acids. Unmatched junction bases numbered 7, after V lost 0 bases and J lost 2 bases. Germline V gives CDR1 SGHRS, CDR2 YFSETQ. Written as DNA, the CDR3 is TGCGCCAGCAGCTTGGATGGAGCGGGGGGGAGGCAAGAGACCCAGTACTTC. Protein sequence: CASSLDGAGGRQETQYF.

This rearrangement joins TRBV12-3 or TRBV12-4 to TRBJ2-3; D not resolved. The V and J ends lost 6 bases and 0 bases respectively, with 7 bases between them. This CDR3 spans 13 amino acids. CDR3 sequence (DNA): TGTGCCAGCAGGGCGACTAGCACAGATACGCAGTATTTT. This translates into CASRATSTDTQYF.

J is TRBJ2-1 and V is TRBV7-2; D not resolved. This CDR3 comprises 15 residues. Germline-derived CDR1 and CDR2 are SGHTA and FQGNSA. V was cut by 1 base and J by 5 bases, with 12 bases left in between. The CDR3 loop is CASSLDSQRNNEQFF. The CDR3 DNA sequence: TGTGCCAGCAGCTTAGATAGTCAGCGAAACAATGAGCAGTTCTTC.

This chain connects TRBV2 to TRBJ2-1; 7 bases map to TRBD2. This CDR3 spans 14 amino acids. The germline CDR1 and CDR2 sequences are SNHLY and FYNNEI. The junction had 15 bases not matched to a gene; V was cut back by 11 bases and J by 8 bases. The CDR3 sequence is CAGGSGNLSDEQFF. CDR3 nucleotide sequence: TGTGCCGGGGGAAGCGGGAACCTTTCTGATGAGCAGTTCTTC.

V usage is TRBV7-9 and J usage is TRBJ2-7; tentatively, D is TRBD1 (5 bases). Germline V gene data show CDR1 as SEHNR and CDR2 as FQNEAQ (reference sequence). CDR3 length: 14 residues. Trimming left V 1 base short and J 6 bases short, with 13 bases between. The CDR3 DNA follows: TGTGCCAGCAGCTTAGGAAGGGGTTCCGGCGAGCAGTACTTC. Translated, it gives CASSLGRGSGEQYF.

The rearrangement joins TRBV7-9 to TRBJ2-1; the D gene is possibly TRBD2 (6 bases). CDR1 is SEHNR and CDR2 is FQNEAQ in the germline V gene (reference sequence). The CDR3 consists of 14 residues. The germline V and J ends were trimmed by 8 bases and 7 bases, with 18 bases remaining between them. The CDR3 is CASPQRENRNEQFF. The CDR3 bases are TGTGCCAGCCCCCAACGGGAGAATCGGAATGAGCAGTTCTTC.

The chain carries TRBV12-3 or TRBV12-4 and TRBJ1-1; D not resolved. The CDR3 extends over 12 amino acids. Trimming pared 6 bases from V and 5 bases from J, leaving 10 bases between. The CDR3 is CASRSLGTEAFF. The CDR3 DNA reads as TGTGCCAGCAGGAGCCTTGGGACTGAAGCTTTCTTT.

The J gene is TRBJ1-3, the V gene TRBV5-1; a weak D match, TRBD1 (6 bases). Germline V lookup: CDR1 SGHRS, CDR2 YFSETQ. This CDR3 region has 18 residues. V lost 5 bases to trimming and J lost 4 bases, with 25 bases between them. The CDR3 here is CASSVAPAGGERGNTIYF. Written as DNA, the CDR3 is TGCGCCAGCAGTGTCGCCCCAGCGGGGGGCGAAAGGGGAAACACCATATATTTT.

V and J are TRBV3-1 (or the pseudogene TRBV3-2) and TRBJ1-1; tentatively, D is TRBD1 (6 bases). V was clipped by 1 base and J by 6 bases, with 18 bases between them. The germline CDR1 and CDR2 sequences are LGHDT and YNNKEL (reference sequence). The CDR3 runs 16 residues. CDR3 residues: CASSQAPYRETSEAFF. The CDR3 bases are TGTGCCAGCAGCCAAGCCCCGTACAGGGAAACGTCTGAAGCTTTCTTT.

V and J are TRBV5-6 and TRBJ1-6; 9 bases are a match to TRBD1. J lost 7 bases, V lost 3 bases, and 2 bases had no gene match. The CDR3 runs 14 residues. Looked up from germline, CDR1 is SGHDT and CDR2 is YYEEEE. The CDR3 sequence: CASSYGTGNSPLHF. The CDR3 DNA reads TGTGCCAGCAGCTACGGGACAGGGAATTCACCCCTCCACTTT.